What follows describes a single T cell receptor (beta chain). Its antigen remains undetermined. No base quality values were provided; no much bigger clone lies one nucleotide off. The data were taken from a study of T cell clones after liver transplantation (dated by TCRdb to 2018 to 2020). Some background on the complete study: ITN030ST, the source of the samples, was a randomized trial that attempted immunosuppression withdrawal within 2 years of liver transplantation. Donor-reactive T cell clones were identified by TCRbeta sequencing following a pre-transplant mixed lymphocyte reaction and were subsequently tracked in post-transplant blood. Third party-reactive TCRbeta sequences from pre-transplant MLRs were also identified as an antigen-independent comparator for donor-reactive sequences. Of the eight recipients, a few were HCV-positive, while the remaining recipients had been transplanted for non-autoimmune, non-viral indications. Subjects received no induction therapy and standard immunosuppression until randomization at 12-24 months post-transplant. To count as tolerant, a recipient had to stay completely off immunosuppression for at least one year without liver enzymes climbing beyond twice the upper limit of normal. Blood samples were collected pre-transplant, pre-randomization before withdrawal, and post-randomization after either full withdrawal or failed withdrawal. A cohort of 8 liver transplant recipients was studied, of whom 3 were classified as tolerant and 5 as non-tolerant.

General study outcomes and caveats: Once repertoire turnover was taken into account, donor-reactive detection showed a significant reduction for CD4 in 7 of 8 subjects and for CD8 in 8 of 8. Circulating donor-reactive CD4 TCRbeta sequences fell significantly post-transplant in 5 of 8 subjects, irrespective of tolerance or HCV status. In two subjects, low numbers of available donor cells limited the measurable donor-reactive repertoire. Since no allograft tissue specimens were available, donor-reactive T cells may have migrated into the graft instead of being deleted. The decline in donor-reactive sequences exceeded the decline in third party-reactive sequences, suggesting partial antigen-specific deletion that was unrelated to withdrawal success. The conclusions were preliminary, being limited by small, heterogeneous patient numbers and by non-standardized post-transplant time points.

Thawed unstimulated PBMCs were stained for CD3, CD4 and CD8 and FACS-sorted into CD3+CD4+ and CD3+CD8+ populations. Randomization to immunosuppression withdrawal applied to every one of the 8 studied subjects. The Qiagen DNeasy Blood and Tissue Kit was used to isolate genomic DNA. According to the germline V gene, CDR1 reads SGDLS and CDR2 reads YYNGEE. The V end gives up 4 bases and the J end 1 base, leaving 7 bases in the junction not matched to a gene. The CDR3 holds 16 amino acids from the cysteine to the phenylalanine. The retained sequence is limited to the CDR3, 48 bases, with the frame set at the first base. Frozen genomic DNA underwent high-throughput TCRbeta CDR3 sequencing by immunoSEQ, including PCR amplification, mapping, bias correction and internal controls. Per the authors' processing: Productive rearrangements were kept, and unique TCRbeta sequences were defined by CDR3 nucleotide sequence plus V and J gene. For classification of a sequence as donor-reactive, at least 5-fold expansion in CFSE-low cells relative to unstimulated pre-transplant cells and a frequency of at least 0.01% were required. Per-subject minimum frequency thresholds, based on the lowest-template unstimulated sample, ensured at least 90% detection power. Jensen-Shannon divergence between the top 1000 TCRbeta sequences post-transplant and pre-transplant was used to measure repertoire turnover. Changes in detection of donor-reactive sequences were assessed with two-sided Fisher's exact tests. TCRdb mirrors the immuneACCESS table, restricted to in-frame sequences. Some clones are absent from its copies; in checked studies, under half trace to an unresolved V gene, and the reason for the others is unknown. V and J calls and clone size are given by that table; D and trimming were obtained from the DNA. The sample has 75,000 to 100,000 clones on record, 80% to 85% of them singletons. Together, the top ten hold approximately 0.45% of the sample.

The sample in question was CD4+ T cells from blood, obtained 45 to 46 months after liver transplant. The sequence was obtained from a human patient who received a liver transplant. After transplantation, some T cells may belong to the graft donor instead of the recipient. The rearrangement combines TRBV9 with TRBJ2-1; TRBD2 matches 8 bases in the middle. CDR3 region: CASSNRRGASYNEQFF. In nucleotides, the sequence is TGTGCCAGCAGCAACCGGCGGGGGGCGTCCTACAATGAGCAGTTCTTC.